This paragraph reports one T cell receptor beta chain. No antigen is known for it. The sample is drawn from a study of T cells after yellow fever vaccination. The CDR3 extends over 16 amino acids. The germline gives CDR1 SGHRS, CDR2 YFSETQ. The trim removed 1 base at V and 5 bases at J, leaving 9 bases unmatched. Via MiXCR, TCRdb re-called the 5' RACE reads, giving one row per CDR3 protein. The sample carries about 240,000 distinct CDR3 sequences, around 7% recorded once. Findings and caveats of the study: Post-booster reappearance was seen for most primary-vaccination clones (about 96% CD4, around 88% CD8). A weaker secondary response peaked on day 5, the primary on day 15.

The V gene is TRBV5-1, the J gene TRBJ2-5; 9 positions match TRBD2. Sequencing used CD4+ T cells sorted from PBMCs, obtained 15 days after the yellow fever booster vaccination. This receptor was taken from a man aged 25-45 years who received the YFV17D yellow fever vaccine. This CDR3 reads CASSLLPSGTRETQYF. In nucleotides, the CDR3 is TGCGCCAGCAGCTTGCTTCCTAGCGGGACCCGGGAGACCCAGTACTTC.